This T cell receptor beta chain appears in the sequencing data of a study of T cell responses to AZD1222 COVID-19 vaccine. The repertoire was sequenced with immunoSEQ multiplex PCR; TCRdb's copy has only in-frame clones and lacks some. The sample shows about 180,000 clones, approximately 95% of them seen only once. Of note for this clone: Its antigen remains unidentified.

Study findings and constraints: The study reported that nearly half of spike-specific TCRs target unmutated variant regions. Most donors were white British and more were female, and clonal diversity was possibly underestimated. Regions 160-218 and 743-854 held dominance among vaccine-associated CD4 TCRs, which spanned spike. Just a handful of people given AZD1222 tested seropositive at baseline.

The sample in question was peripheral blood, obtained 28 days after the second dose of the MenACWY control vaccine. The TCR was taken from an adult who received the MenACWY meningococcal vaccine as a control.

This CDR3 reads CASSQETAGSIYEQYF. CDR3 nucleotide sequence: TGCGCCAGCAGCCAAGAAACAGCGGGGTCCATCTACGAGCAGTACTTC. This chain joins TRBV4-1 and TRBJ2-7; 7 bases are a match to TRBD2. This CDR3 comprises 16 residues. With V trimmed by 0 bases and J by 3 bases, 8 bases remained unmatched. Germline V gives CDR1 MGHRA, CDR2 YSYEKL.